Each of the 32 T cell receptor beta chains below was sequenced from the same sample in a study of OX40 agonist ivuxolimab in advanced cancers. Method: immunoSEQ multiplex PCR; TCRdb's copy keeps in-frame clones and lacks some. The sample lists tens of thousands of clones, approximately 90% occurring once. The sample in question was CD4+ or CD8+ T cells sorted from blood, obtained in a trial of the OX40 agonist ivuxolimab. Source of these receptors: an adult with an advanced solid tumor such as melanoma, head and neck, liver or kidney cancer.

The chain carries TRBV25-1 and TRBJ1-2; D may be TRBD1 (5 bases). Germline V gene data show CDR1 as MGHDK and CDR2 as SYGVNS. V was pared by 4 bases and J by 7 bases, with 19 bases between. CDR3 length: 15 residues. The CDR3 loop is CASSAGAQGIGGYTF. In nucleotides, the CDR3 is TGTGCCAGCAGTGCTGGGGCACAAGGGATAGGTGGCTACACCTTC.

The chain joins TRBV28 to TRBJ1-4; 7 positions match TRBD1. The V segment lost 7 bases and the J segment 9 bases; nucleotides outside the gene matches: 11. The CDR3 length is 14 residues. Germline V gene data show CDR1 as MDHEN and CDR2 as SYDVKM. The CDR3 loop reads CASISGGTAQKLFF. In DNA form, the CDR3 reads TGTGCCAGCATTTCTGGGGGGACAGCCCAAAAACTGTTTTTT.

The chain joins TRBV5-1 to TRBJ2-2; no clear D gene. Trimming took 4 bases from V and 6 from J, leaving 16 bases between them. CDR1 is SGHRS, CDR2 YFSETQ, per germline. This CDR3 has 15 residues. The CDR3 here is CASSPPPALAGELFF. As DNA, the CDR3 is TGCGCCAGCAGCCCCCCCCCGGCCCTCGCCGGGGAGCTGTTTTTT.

The chain combines TRBV5-4 with TRBJ2-3; weak D call: TRBD1 (6 bases). Looked up from germline, CDR1 is SGHNT and CDR2 is YYREEE (reference sequence). The CDR3 is 13 residues long. The V gene lost 0 bases and the J gene lost 5 bases, with 7 bases spanning the gap. The CDR3 loop is CASSLDREDTQYF. CDR3 nucleotide sequence: TGTGCCAGCAGCTTGGACAGGGAAGATACGCAGTATTTT. The full variable domain, rest sourced from reference TRBV5-4 and TRBJ2-3, is ETGVTQSPTHLIKTRGQQVTLRCSSQSGHNTVSWYQQALGQGPQFIFQYYREEENGRGNFPPRFSGLQFPNYSSELNVNALELDDSALYLCASSLDREDTQYFGPGTRLTVL.

V and J are TRBV10-3 and TRBJ2-7; D is undetermined. The CDR3 runs 12 residues. Germline CDR1 ENHRY, CDR2 SYGVKD. V was trimmed by 0 bases and J by 0 bases, leaving 0 bases between them. The CDR3 is CAISESSYEQYF. CDR3 DNA sequence: TGTGCCATCAGTGAGTCCTCCTACGAGCAGTACTTC.

Here the CDR3 reads CASSSTAGGANYGYTF. CDR3 nucleotides: TGCGCCAGCAGCTCCACGGCAGGGGGCGCCAACTATGGCTACACCTTC. V gene TRBV5-1 combines with J gene TRBJ1-2; the match to TRBD1 covers 8 bases. The CDR3 consists of 16 residues. The V gene end was trimmed by 3 bases and the J gene end by 2 bases; junction bases not matched to a gene: 9. Germline values: CDR1 SGHRS, CDR2 YFSETQ.

The V call is TRBV5-1, the J call TRBJ2-1; possible D gene TRBD2, 7 bases. Germline CDR1 and CDR2: SGHRS and YFSETQ. The CDR3 consists of 14 residues. V dropped 6 bases and J dropped 4 bases, with 14 bases sitting between them. The CDR3 reads CASTPEGGYNEQFF. The CDR3 nucleotides read TGCGCCAGCACCCCGGAGGGGGGGTACAATGAGCAGTTCTTC.

The chain uses TRBV11-2 and TRBJ2-5, with 7 bases lining up with TRBD2. Germline trimming cut 8 bases from V and 2 bases from J; bases unmatched to any gene: 11. The CDR3 spans 15 residues. CDR1 and CDR2 from the germline V gene are SGHAT and FQNNGV. Here the CDR3 DNA reads TGTGCCAGCGCGAGGTTTAGCGGGCGTCAAGAGACCCAGTACTTC. Protein product: CASARFSGRQETQYF.

CDR3 region: CASRSREYDEKLFF. CDR3 in DNA: TGCGCCAGCAGATCCAGGGAATATGATGAAAAACTGTTTTTT. The V call is TRBV5-1, the J call TRBJ1-4, with D possibly matching TRBD1 (5 bases). Looked up from germline, CDR1 is SGHRS and CDR2 is YFSETQ. The CDR3 has 14 residues. V gave up 5 bases and J gave up 6 bases, with 14 bases separating them.

The V call is TRBV5-4, the J call TRBJ2-7; the D gene is possibly TRBD1 (5 bases). Germline CDR1 reads SGHNT; CDR2 reads YYREEE (reference sequence). V lost 1 base and J lost 0, with 11 bases in between. CDR3 size: 15 residues. This CDR3 is CASSLSRVGSYEQYF. For the CDR3, the DNA is TGTGCCAGCAGCTTGAGCAGGGTGGGCTCCTACGAGCAGTACTTC.

The gene calls are TRBV7-2 and TRBJ2-3, with 10 nucleotides matching TRBD2. This CDR3 is 16 amino acids long. Germline trimming cut 3 bases from V and 2 bases from J; bases unmatched to any gene: 5. The V gene's germline CDR1 is SGHTA and CDR2 FQGNSA. The CDR3 nucleotides are TGTGCCAGCAGCTTGGGTAGCGGGAGGTTCACAGATACGCAGTATTTT. It specifies CASSLGSGRFTDTQYF.

The V and J genes are TRBV28 and TRBJ1-2, with 8 bases lining up with TRBD1. There are 12 residues in the CDR3. Trimming removed 5 bases from V and 8 bases from J; junction bases left unmatched: 4. Per the germline V gene, CDR1 is MDHEN and CDR2 is SYDVKM. The CDR3 DNA follows: TGTGCCAGCAGTCCCGACAGGGGCGGCTACACCTTC. This codes for CASSPDRGGYTF.

The chain couples TRBV6-5 to TRBJ2-1; no definite D call. Germline V gene sequence: CDR1 MNHEY, CDR2 SVGAGI. CDR3 length equals 12 residues. The V end was cut by 5 bases, the J end by 10 bases, with 12 bases between. The CDR3 DNA reads TGTGCCAGCAGTCGGCAGGTGGGGGAGCAGTTCTTC. Its protein product is CASSRQVGEQFF.

Concerning this clone: At the DNA level, this CDR3 is encoded by other sequences in the same sample as well. The chain couples TRBV5-1 to TRBJ2-5, with unresolved D. Trimming took off 0 bases at V and 5 bases at J, with 2 bases between the two ends. The CDR3 extends over 11 amino acids. Germline loops: CDR1 SGHRS, CDR2 YFSETQ. As DNA, the CDR3 is TGCGCCAGCAGCTTGGAGGAGACCCAGTACTTC. Translation: CASSLEETQYF.

V usage is TRBV29-1 and J usage is TRBJ2-5; D is possibly TRBD2 (6 bases). The CDR3 has 14 amino acids. Per germline, CDR1 SQVTM and CDR2 ANQGSEA. Trimming stripped 8 bases from V and 4 bases from J, with 20 bases between. The CDR3 DNA follows: TGCAGCACATGGCTAGCGCGCAACTCAGAGACCCAGTACTTC. Translation gives CSTWLARNSETQYF.

This chain joins TRBV30 and TRBJ2-1; 14 nucleotides align to TRBD2. The CDR3 consists of 15 residues. The V segment lost 7 bases and the J segment 8 bases; nucleotides outside the gene matches: 10. Germline loops: CDR1 GTSNPN, CDR2 SVGIG (reference sequence). The CDR3 here is CASRPGLAGDYEQFF. CDR3 DNA: TGTGCCTCCCGACCGGGACTAGCGGGAGACTATGAGCAGTTCTTC. Supplemented by reference TRBV30 and TRBJ2-1, the full variable domain reads SQTIHQWPATLVQPVGSPLSLECTVEGTSNPNLYWYRQAAGRGLQLLFYSVGIGQISSEVPQNLSASRPQDRQFILSSKKLLLSDSGFYLCASRPGLAGDYEQFFGPGTRLTVL.

V and J are TRBV13 and TRBJ2-1; the match to TRBD2 covers 7 bases. Looked up from germline, CDR1 is PRHDT and CDR2 is FYEKMQ (reference sequence). The trim removed 1 base at V and 6 bases at J, leaving 6 bases unmatched. The CDR3 totals 15 residues. Written as DNA, the CDR3 is TGTGCCAGCAGCTTAGACGCGGGAGTGTTCAATGAGCAGTTCTTC. Translation: CASSLDAGVFNEQFF.

The chain uses TRBV14 and TRBJ2-7; D is unclear. The V and J ends lost 3 bases and 7 bases respectively, with 22 bases between them. The CDR3 spans 16 residues. CDR1 SGHDN and CDR2 FVKESK come from the germline V gene. CDR3: CASSHPGLVPPGEQYF. CDR3 nucleotide sequence: TGTGCCAGCAGCCACCCCGGGCTAGTCCCTCCGGGTGAGCAGTACTTC.

This clone was detected only a few times. J is TRBJ2-2 and V is TRBV10-1; tentative D call: TRBD2 (6 bases). V was clipped by 8 bases and J by 5 bases, with 12 bases between them. This CDR3 region has 13 residues. Germline values: CDR1 WNHNN, CDR2 SYGVQD (reference sequence). CDR3 bases: TGCGCCAGCCGGCAGGAGGGAACCGGGGAGCTGTTTTTT. Its protein is CASRQEGTGELFF.

The J gene is TRBJ2-2, the V gene TRBV19; the D gene is possibly TRBD1 (7 bases). Germline CDR1 LNHDA, CDR2 SQIVND (reference sequence). Trimming took off 7 bases at V and 4 bases at J, with 13 bases between the two ends. The CDR3 sequence is 14 residues long. In nucleotides, the CDR3 is TGTGCCAGTACCCAGGGGGGATTCACCGGGGAGCTGTTTTTT. Residues: CASTQGGFTGELFF.

This clone is a singleton in its sample. This chain connects TRBV5-3 to TRBJ2-2; possible D gene TRBD2, 5 bases. TRBV5-3 is designated an ORF whose function remains uncertain. Trimming took off 1 base at V and 4 bases at J, with 17 bases between the two ends. This CDR3 contains 17 residues. The CDR3 DNA follows: TGTGCCAGAAGCTTGAAAGGTACAGCGGCGGGCACCGGGGAGCTGTTTTTT. As protein: CARSLKGTAAGTGELFF.

This clone occurred once. The V call is TRBV5-4, the J call TRBJ2-1; 7 positions match TRBD2. CDR3 size: 16 residues. Germline assignment: CDR1 SGHNT and CDR2 YYREEE (reference sequence). Trimming cost V 0 bases and J 1 base; bases outside gene matches: 4. CDR3 nucleotides: TGTGCCAGCAGCTTGGCCGGACTAGTGTCCTACAATGAGCAGTTCTTC. Amino acid sequence: CASSLAGLVSYNEQFF. The entire variable domain, with the rest obtained from reference TRBV5-4 and TRBJ2-1, is as follows: ETGVTQSPTHLIKTRGQQVTLRCSSQSGHNTVSWYQQALGQGPQFIFQYYREEENGRGNFPPRFSGLQFPNYSSELNVNALELDDSALYLCASSLAGLVSYNEQFFGPGTRLTVL.

The V gene is TRBV12-5, the J gene TRBJ2-2, with 10 bases fitting TRBD1. The CDR3 consists of 14 residues. After removal of 5 bases from V and 6 bases from J, the junction contained 3 bases not matched to a gene. CDR1 is LGHNT, CDR2 FRNRAP, per germline. The CDR3 protein is CASGTGTGAGELFF. CDR3 DNA sequence: TGTGCTAGTGGTACCGGGACAGGGGCCGGGGAGCTGTTTTTT.

The chain carries TRBV25-1 and TRBJ2-1, with TRBD2 matching over 7 bases. J lost 9 bases, V lost 1 base, and 3 bases had no gene match. This CDR3 has 13 residues. Germline V gives CDR1 MGHDK, CDR2 SYGVNS. Here the CDR3 DNA reads TGTGCCAGCAGTGAATGGGAGGGAGGTGAGCAGTTCTTC. Translation: CASSEWEGGEQFF.

This clone is a singleton in its sample. This sequence joins TRBV7-2 and TRBJ2-1; 9 positions agree with TRBD2. There are 16 residues in the CDR3. With 1 base clipped from V and 5 bases from J, the junction kept 6 bases outside the gene matches. CDR1 is SGHTA and CDR2 is FQGNSA in the germline V gene. The CDR3 protein is CASSLVRGGRDNEQFF. CDR3 nucleotide sequence: TGTGCCAGCAGCTTAGTTCGGGGCGGGAGGGACAATGAGCAGTTCTTC.

The table lists this clone with a count of one. The gene calls are TRBV5-6 and TRBJ2-7; D ambiguous. The V gene lost 2 bases and the J gene lost 2 bases, with 11 bases spanning the gap. The CDR3 spans 14 residues. Germline loops: CDR1 SGHDT, CDR2 YYEEEE. CDR3 DNA sequence: TGTGCCAGCAGCTTCGCGAACGGAGCCTACGAGCAGTACTTC. This encodes CASSFANGAYEQYF.

V is TRBV11-1 and J is TRBJ1-3; no reliable D call. Germline V gene data show CDR1 as SGHAT and CDR2 as FQDESV (reference sequence). This CDR3 has 17 amino acids. The V and J ends lost 4 bases and 2 bases respectively, with 18 bases between them. CDR3 residues: CASSSTRGDSAGNTIYF. CDR3 nucleotides: TGTGCCAGCAGCTCGACACGTGGGGATTCAGCTGGAAACACCATATATTTT.

A word on this clone: Within the sample, other DNA sequences also encode this same CDR3. The chain couples TRBV2 to TRBJ2-5; D is uncertain. Germline assignment: CDR1 SNHLY and CDR2 FYNNEI. Trimming removed 5 bases from V and 2 bases from J, with 3 bases in between. There are 11 residues in the CDR3. DNA for the CDR3: TGTGCCAGCAGTCCGCAAGAGACCCAGTACTTC. This gives the protein CASSPQETQYF.

The chain uses TRBV18 and TRBJ2-1; 10 nucleotides line up with TRBD2. V shed 4 bases, J shed 7 bases, and the junction held 7 bases outside the gene matches. Germline assignment: CDR1 KGHSH and CDR2 LQKENI. The CDR3 totals 15 residues. The CDR3 sequence is CASSLPSGSKNEQFF. In DNA, the CDR3 is TGTGCCAGCTCACTCCCTAGCGGGAGTAAAAATGAGCAGTTCTTC.

The chain carries TRBV27 and TRBJ1-5; D perhaps matches TRBD1 (5 bases). The CDR3 is made up of 15 amino acids. Germline lookup yields CDR1 MNHEY and CDR2 SMNVEV (reference sequence). Deletions cut 1 base from V and 6 bases from J, with 13 bases between. Here the CDR3 DNA reads TGTGCCAGCAGTTTATGGGGAGGGGACGGTCAGCCCCAGCATTTT. This translates into CASSLWGGDGQPQHF.

This clone was recorded only once. This chain connects TRBV7-3 to TRBJ2-2, with D unresolved. There are 13 residues in the CDR3. The V end lost 1 base, the J end lost 7 bases, and 7 bases lay between the germline ends. Germline values: CDR1 SGHTA, CDR2 FQGTGA. The DNA of the CDR3 is TGTGCCAGCAGCTTAATTATTGGCGGGGAGCTGTTTTTT. This encodes CASSLIIGGELFF.

V and J are TRBV27 and TRBJ1-2; TRBD1 might be the D (5 bases). The CDR3 runs to 17 residues. Germline lookup yields CDR1 MNHEY and CDR2 SMNVEV (reference sequence). V lost 3 bases, J lost 1 base, and 18 bases lay in between. The CDR3, as DNA: TGTGCCAGCAGTTTTTGGGGCCGGAGGGAACATAACTATGGCTACACCTTC. It yields the protein CASSFWGRREHNYGYTF.